Here is one T cell receptor beta chain with its context. The antigen is not known. The sample is drawn from a study of T cells in Graves' hyperthyroidism and ophthalmopathy. Amplified TCR beta CDR3 regions derived from RNA transcripts. The TCR CDR3 first-round RT-PCR relied on the HTBI primer set. TCRdb reprocessed the multiplex PCR reads via MiXCR and lists one record per CDR3 protein. The sample comprises hundreds of thousands of distinct CDR3 sequences, 35% to 45% of which are singletons, and more than 7% rests with the top ten. Patients showing uncontrolled infection, other autoimmune disease, pregnancy or lactation were ineligible. Findings of the study overall: Appearing also in blood were most of the thyroid clonotypes expanded above 0.001. Before onset, by a median of around six months, the model predicted ophthalmopathy.

The clonotype originates from a man younger than 30 with Graves' hyperthyroidism. Material for sequencing was blood.

CDR3 amino acids: CATSDWDSAGPDTQYF. DNA for the CDR3: TGTGCCACCAGTGATTGGGACAGTGCGGGTCCAGATACGCAGTATTTT. The chain has TRBV24-1 and TRBJ2-3; 7 nucleotides match TRBD1. The CDR3 sequence is 16 residues long. The germline V gene has CDR1 KGHDR and CDR2 SFDVKD. The V and J ends lost 2 bases and 4 bases, in that order; junction bases with no gene match: 8.